This T cell receptor (beta chain) is from a study of blood T cell repertoires in COVID-19. The method was immunoSEQ multiplex PCR; TCRdb's version includes in-frame clones alone and lacks a portion of them. The sample has tens of thousands of clones; just over 90% are singletons. The V gene's germline CDR1 is MNHEY and CDR2 SVGEGT. This CDR3 region has 16 residues. Trimming cost V 6 bases and J 6 bases; bases outside gene matches: 12. The rearrangement links TRBV6-2 or TRBV6-3 to TRBJ1-5; 9 bases line up with TRBD1. This clonotype was obtained from a man aged 45-60 years with COVID-19, enrolled during active disease. The material sequenced was peripheral blood. The CDR3 here is CASSPHPDRGGQPQHF. The CDR3 region has the DNA TGTGCCAGCAGCCCCCACCCGGACAGGGGAGGTCAGCCCCAGCATTTT.